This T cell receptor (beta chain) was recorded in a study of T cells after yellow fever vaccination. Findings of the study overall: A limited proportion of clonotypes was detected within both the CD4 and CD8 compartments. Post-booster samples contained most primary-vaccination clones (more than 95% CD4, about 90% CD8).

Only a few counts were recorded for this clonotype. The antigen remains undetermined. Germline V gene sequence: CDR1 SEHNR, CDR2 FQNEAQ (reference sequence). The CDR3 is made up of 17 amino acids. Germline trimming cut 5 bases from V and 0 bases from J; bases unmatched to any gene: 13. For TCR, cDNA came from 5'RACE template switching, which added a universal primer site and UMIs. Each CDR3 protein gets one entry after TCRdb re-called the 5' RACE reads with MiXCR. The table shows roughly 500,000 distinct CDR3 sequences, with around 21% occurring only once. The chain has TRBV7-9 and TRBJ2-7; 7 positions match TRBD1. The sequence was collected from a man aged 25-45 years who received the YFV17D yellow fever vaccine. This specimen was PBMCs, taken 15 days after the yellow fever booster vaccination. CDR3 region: CASSPPPGRDSSYEQYF. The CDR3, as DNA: TGTGCCAGCAGCCCCCCTCCCGGCCGGGACAGCTCCTACGAGCAGTACTTC.